Listed below are T cell receptor beta chains from one sample, sequenced in a study of T cells in localized non-small cell lung cancer. Profiled with immunoSEQ multiplex PCR; TCRdb holds only in-frame clones, not every one. The table records around 41,000 clones, 90% to 95% of them present only once. The input for sequencing was PBMCs, taken before any cancer treatment. The receptors stem from a woman aged 40-75 years with stage II lung adenocarcinoma. Each CDR3 is given with its conserved first and last residue. Each record gives: V gene, J gene, clone size, D gene, CDR3 protein, CDR3 DNA. A D gene is named only where the DNA matches it firmly. Not all rows give a size; the values are once, few, many and, for expanded clones, a class.

v_call: TRBV5-1; j_call: TRBJ2-7; clone_size: -; d_call: -; cdr3_aa: CASSLSPGARGEQYF; cdr3_nt: TGCGCCAGCAGCTTGAGTCCGGGGGCGCGGGGCGAGCAGTACTTC
v_call: TRBV2; j_call: TRBJ1-5; clone_size: -; d_call: TRBD1; cdr3_aa: CASRGTGNQPQHF; cdr3_nt: TGTGCCAGCAGGGGGACAGGAAATCAGCCCCAGCATTTT
v_call: TRBV5-1; j_call: TRBJ2-3; clone_size: once; d_call: TRBD2; cdr3_aa: CASSPGLAGTDTQYF; cdr3_nt: TGCGCCAGCAGCCCGGGACTAGCCGGCACAGATACGCAGTATTTT
v_call: TRBV6-1; j_call: TRBJ2-1; clone_size: -; d_call: -; cdr3_aa: CASSDTGANEQFF; cdr3_nt: TGTGCCAGCAGTGACACGGGGGCCAATGAGCAGTTCTTC
v_call: TRBV19; j_call: TRBJ1-5; clone_size: -; d_call: -; cdr3_aa: CASSISGDAQPQHF; cdr3_nt: TGTGCCAGTAGTATCTCAGGGGACGCACAGCCCCAGCATTTT
v_call: TRBV5-1; j_call: TRBJ2-6; clone_size: -; d_call: -; cdr3_aa: CASSVGQSSGANVLTF; cdr3_nt: TGCGCCAGCAGCGTGGGACAAAGCTCTGGGGCCAACGTCCTGACTTTC
v_call: TRBV5-5; j_call: TRBJ2-2; clone_size: -; d_call: -; cdr3_aa: CASRVEGTGELFF; cdr3_nt: TGTGCCAGCAGGGTTGAGGGCACCGGGGAGCTGTTTTTT
v_call: TRBV19; j_call: TRBJ1-5; clone_size: -; d_call: -; cdr3_aa: CASSTPPNQPQHF; cdr3_nt: TGTGCCAGTAGTACCCCACCTAATCAACCCCAGCATTTT
v_call: TRBV5-4; j_call: TRBJ1-1; clone_size: -; d_call: -; cdr3_aa: CASSGAASMNTEAFF; cdr3_nt: TGTGCCAGCAGTGGGGCAGCCTCAATGAACACTGAAGCTTTCTTT
v_call: TRBV13; j_call: TRBJ2-1; clone_size: -; d_call: TRBD2; cdr3_aa: CASSLGGLSSYNEQFF; cdr3_nt: TGTGCCAGCAGCTTAGGGGGACTAAGCTCCTACAATGAGCAGTTCTTC
v_call: TRBV7-9; j_call: TRBJ1-1; clone_size: -; d_call: -; cdr3_aa: CASSLVGSGRMNTEAFF; cdr3_nt: TGTGCCAGCAGCTTAGTTGGGTCAGGTAGGATGAACACTGAAGCTTTCTTT
v_call: TRBV27; j_call: TRBJ2-7; clone_size: -; d_call: TRBD1; cdr3_aa: CASSILRGLSTYEQYF; cdr3_nt: TGTGCCAGCAGTATCCTCAGGGGGTTATCCACCTACGAGCAGTACTTC
v_call: TRBV2; j_call: TRBJ1-3; clone_size: -; d_call: -; cdr3_aa: CASSEMASGNTIYF; cdr3_nt: TGTGCCAGCAGTGAAATGGCTTCTGGAAACACCATATATTTT
v_call: TRBV18; j_call: TRBJ2-3; clone_size: -; d_call: -; cdr3_aa: CASSGTGFTDTQYF; cdr3_nt: TGTGCCAGCTCCGGGACGGGATTCACAGATACGCAGTATTTT
v_call: TRBV28; j_call: TRBJ1-2; clone_size: -; d_call: -; cdr3_aa: CASSLSAANYGYTF; cdr3_nt: TGTGCCAGCAGTTTATCGGCGGCAAACTATGGCTACACCTTC
v_call: TRBV10-2; j_call: TRBJ1-5; clone_size: once; d_call: -; cdr3_aa: CASSASGRDQPQHF; cdr3_nt: TGCGCCAGCAGTGCCTCTGGGAGGGATCAGCCCCAGCATTTT
v_call: TRBV18; j_call: TRBJ2-7; clone_size: -; d_call: -; cdr3_aa: CASSPEGYEQYF; cdr3_nt: TGTGCCAGCTCACCAGAGGGCTACGAGCAGTACTTC
v_call: TRBV18; j_call: TRBJ2-5; clone_size: -; d_call: -; cdr3_aa: CASSPGLKETQYF; cdr3_nt: TGTGCCAGCTCACCAGGACTAAAAGAGACCCAGTACTTC
v_call: TRBV4-2; j_call: TRBJ2-6; clone_size: -; d_call: -; cdr3_aa: CASSQERRGGANVLTF; cdr3_nt: TGTGCCAGCAGCCAAGAACGAAGGGGTGGGGCCAACGTCCTGACTTTC
v_call: TRBV7-2; j_call: TRBJ1-1; clone_size: -; d_call: TRBD1; cdr3_aa: CASSPARGRGRTEAFF; cdr3_nt: TGTGCCAGCAGCCCGGCGAGGGGGCGAGGGAGAACTGAAGCTTTCTTT
v_call: TRBV7-2; j_call: TRBJ1-5; clone_size: -; d_call: -; cdr3_aa: CASSIRGNQPQHF; cdr3_nt: TGTGCCAGCAGTATTAGGGGGAATCAGCCCCAGCATTTT
v_call: TRBV29-1; j_call: TRBJ1-5; clone_size: -; d_call: TRBD1; cdr3_aa: CSVATGGNQPQHF; cdr3_nt: TGCAGCGTCGCCACAGGGGGCAATCAGCCCCAGCATTTT
v_call: TRBV19; j_call: TRBJ2-1; clone_size: -; d_call: TRBD2; cdr3_aa: CANKILAGSYNEQFF; cdr3_nt: TGTGCCAACAAAATACTAGCGGGGTCCTACAATGAGCAGTTCTTC
v_call: TRBV5-1; j_call: TRBJ1-1; clone_size: -; d_call: TRBD1; cdr3_aa: CASRSGTANTEAFF; cdr3_nt: TGCGCCAGCAGGAGCGGGACAGCGAACACTGAAGCTTTCTTT
v_call: TRBV28; j_call: TRBJ2-7; clone_size: -; d_call: TRBD1; cdr3_aa: CASRGPGQSYEQYF; cdr3_nt: TGTGCCAGCAGGGGACCGGGACAGAGCTACGAGCAGTACTTC
v_call: TRBV14; j_call: TRBJ2-2; clone_size: -; d_call: -; cdr3_aa: CASSQAPGLEGNGELFF; cdr3_nt: TGTGCCAGCAGCCAAGCCCCCGGGCTCGAGGGGAACGGGGAGCTGTTTTTT
v_call: TRBV6-1; j_call: TRBJ2-2; clone_size: -; d_call: -; cdr3_aa: CASNWEVNTGELFF; cdr3_nt: TGTGCCAGCAACTGGGAGGTGAACACCGGGGAGCTGTTTTTT
v_call: TRBV19; j_call: TRBJ1-3; clone_size: -; d_call: -; cdr3_aa: CASRPDSRGNTIYF; cdr3_nt: TGTGCCAGTAGACCGGACTCGAGGGGAAACACCATATATTTT
v_call: TRBV18; j_call: TRBJ2-7; clone_size: -; d_call: TRBD1; cdr3_aa: CASSGTGGYEQYF; cdr3_nt: TGTGCCAGCTCCGGGACAGGGGGCTACGAGCAGTACTTC
v_call: TRBV7-3; j_call: TRBJ2-5; clone_size: -; d_call: -; cdr3_aa: CASSPQGGKETQYF; cdr3_nt: TGTGCCAGCAGCCCACAGGGCGGGAAAGAGACCCAGTACTTC
v_call: TRBV18; j_call: TRBJ1-3; clone_size: -; d_call: TRBD1; cdr3_aa: CASSLRTGEVTTIYF; cdr3_nt: TGTGCCAGCTCACTGCGGACAGGGGAGGTTACCACCATATATTTT
v_call: TRBV10-3; j_call: TRBJ1-2; clone_size: -; d_call: TRBD1; cdr3_aa: CAIWAGQGANHTF; cdr3_nt: TGTGCCATCTGGGCCGGACAGGGGGCAAACCACACCTTC
v_call: TRBV6-1; j_call: TRBJ2-1; clone_size: -; d_call: TRBD2; cdr3_aa: CASSGLAGGMDEQFF; cdr3_nt: TGTGCCAGCTCAGGACTAGCGGGGGGGATGGATGAGCAGTTCTTC
v_call: TRBV28; j_call: TRBJ2-5; clone_size: -; d_call: TRBD2; cdr3_aa: CASSLGGGGETQYF; cdr3_nt: TGTGCCAGCAGTTTAGGGGGGGGTGGAGAGACCCAGTACTTC
v_call: TRBV5-1; j_call: TRBJ1-1; clone_size: -; d_call: TRBD1; cdr3_aa: CASSWTGGAAGEAFF; cdr3_nt: TGCGCCAGCAGCTGGACAGGGGGCGCGGCGGGTGAAGCTTTCTTT
v_call: TRBV6-5; j_call: TRBJ1-5; clone_size: -; d_call: -; cdr3_aa: CASSYDWGSNQPQHF; cdr3_nt: TGTGCCAGCAGTTATGACTGGGGGAGCAATCAGCCCCAGCATTTT
v_call: TRBV4-1; j_call: TRBJ2-3; clone_size: -; d_call: -; cdr3_aa: CASSQEGSGGSTDTQYF; cdr3_nt: TGCGCCAGCAGCCAAGAGGGTAGCGGAGGGAGCACAGATACGCAGTATTTT
v_call: TRBV7-8; j_call: TRBJ1-1; clone_size: -; d_call: -; cdr3_aa: CASSLKGLGAFF; cdr3_nt: TGTGCCAGCAGCTTGAAAGGGCTCGGAGCTTTCTTT
v_call: TRBV5-1; j_call: TRBJ2-7; clone_size: once; d_call: -; cdr3_aa: CASSLERYYEQYF; cdr3_nt: TGCGCCAGCAGCTTGGAGCGGTACTACGAGCAGTACTTC
v_call: TRBV7-8; j_call: TRBJ2-5; clone_size: -; d_call: -; cdr3_aa: CASSLAASEETQYF; cdr3_nt: TGTGCCAGCAGCTTAGCCGCATCCGAAGAGACCCAGTACTTC
v_call: TRBV6-4; j_call: TRBJ1-5; clone_size: -; d_call: TRBD1; cdr3_aa: CASSVDRDQPQHF; cdr3_nt: TGTGCCAGCAGTGTCGACAGGGATCAGCCCCAGCATTTT
v_call: TRBV4-1; j_call: TRBJ2-7; clone_size: few; d_call: -; cdr3_aa: CASSQEIAYEQYF; cdr3_nt: TGCGCCAGCAGCCAAGAAATAGCCTACGAGCAGTACTTC
v_call: TRBV7-3; j_call: TRBJ1-1; clone_size: -; d_call: -; cdr3_aa: CASSLNGGSTSTMNTEAFF; cdr3_nt: TGTGCCAGCAGCTTAAATGGGGGATCCACCTCCACAATGAACACTGAAGCTTTCTTT
v_call: TRBV28; j_call: TRBJ2-5; clone_size: once; d_call: TRBD2; cdr3_aa: CASRPGLAWETQYF; cdr3_nt: TGTGCCAGCAGACCGGGACTAGCGTGGGAGACCCAGTACTTC
v_call: TRBV6-6; j_call: TRBJ1-5; clone_size: -; d_call: -; cdr3_aa: CASSYGKDQPQHF; cdr3_nt: TGTGCCAGCAGTTACGGCAAGGATCAGCCCCAGCATTTT
v_call: TRBV27; j_call: TRBJ2-3; clone_size: -; d_call: TRBD2; cdr3_aa: CASRKRGESTDTQYF; cdr3_nt: TGTGCCAGCAGAAAGCGGGGGGAAAGCACAGATACGCAGTATTTT
v_call: TRBV4-1; j_call: TRBJ1-1; clone_size: -; d_call: -; cdr3_aa: CASSPLVPTEAFF; cdr3_nt: TGCGCCAGCAGCCCCCTGGTTCCCACTGAAGCTTTCTTT
v_call: TRBV2; j_call: TRBJ1-1; clone_size: -; d_call: -; cdr3_aa: CASSPLGGQNTEAFF; cdr3_nt: TGTGCCAGCAGCCCCCTCGGGGGGCAAAACACTGAAGCTTTCTTT
v_call: TRBV6-5; j_call: TRBJ1-4; clone_size: -; d_call: -; cdr3_aa: CASSYSNRAYEKLFF; cdr3_nt: TGTGCCAGCAGTTACTCGAACAGGGCCTACGAAAAACTGTTTTTT
v_call: TRBV4-1; j_call: TRBJ2-7; clone_size: -; d_call: TRBD1; cdr3_aa: CASSQVGQENYEQYF; cdr3_nt: TGCGCCAGCAGCCAAGTCGGACAGGAGAACTACGAGCAGTACTTC
v_call: TRBV28; j_call: TRBJ2-5; clone_size: once; d_call: TRBD2; cdr3_aa: CASRIPSGGQETQYF; cdr3_nt: TGTGCCAGCAGAATCCCGAGCGGGGGGCAAGAGACCCAGTACTTC
v_call: TRBV5-1; j_call: TRBJ1-1; clone_size: -; d_call: -; cdr3_aa: CASSLTASIEAFF; cdr3_nt: TGCGCCAGCAGCTTGACCGCCTCAATTGAAGCTTTCTTT
v_call: TRBV7-9; j_call: TRBJ2-1; clone_size: -; d_call: TRBD2; cdr3_aa: CASSLAQGLSSYNEQFF; cdr3_nt: TGTGCCAGCAGCTTAGCGCAGGGACTAAGCTCCTACAATGAGCAGTTCTTC
v_call: TRBV5-1; j_call: TRBJ2-7; clone_size: -; d_call: -; cdr3_aa: CASSFFQGAEQYF; cdr3_nt: TGCGCCAGCAGCTTTTTCCAGGGAGCCGAGCAGTACTTC
v_call: TRBV6-1; j_call: TRBJ2-2; clone_size: -; d_call: TRBD2; cdr3_aa: CASSENKVAGVAGELFF; cdr3_nt: TGTGCCAGCAGTGAAAACAAGGTAGCGGGAGTTGCCGGGGAGCTGTTTTTT
v_call: TRBV18; j_call: TRBJ2-7; clone_size: once; d_call: -; cdr3_aa: CASSPRGHSVEQYF; cdr3_nt: TGTGCCAGCTCACCACGAGGGCATTCCGTCGAGCAGTACTTC
v_call: TRBV7-9; j_call: TRBJ2-2; clone_size: -; d_call: TRBD1; cdr3_aa: CASSFPSGGLTGELFF; cdr3_nt: TGTGCCAGCAGTTTTCCCTCAGGGGGCTTGACCGGGGAGCTGTTTTTT
v_call: TRBV18; j_call: TRBJ1-1; clone_size: -; d_call: -; cdr3_aa: CASSLAGQGVLEAFF; cdr3_nt: TGTGCCAGCTCACTTGCGGGTCAGGGCGTACTTGAAGCTTTCTTT
v_call: TRBV19; j_call: TRBJ2-6; clone_size: -; d_call: TRBD2; cdr3_aa: CASFPQGGRIVGANVLTF; cdr3_nt: TGTGCCAGTTTTCCCCAAGGCGGGAGGATCGTAGGGGCCAACGTCCTGACTTTC